The clone carrying this T cell receptor beta chain has ten or more counts. The antigen remains undetermined. TCR beta CDR3 regions were amplified from RNA transcripts. The TCR CDR3 first-round RT-PCR relied on the HTBI primer set. TCRdb used MiXCR to reprocess the multiplex PCR reads, holding one entry per CDR3 protein. The repertoire holds fewer than 200,000 distinct CDR3 sequences, 9.4% seen once, with roughly a fifth in the top ten. The blood sample was taken at first hyperthyroidism diagnosis, before any ophthalmopathy symptoms. Fresh peripheral blood, about 9.6 ml, yielded the PBMCs. This sample is drawn from a study of T cells in Graves' hyperthyroidism and ophthalmopathy. Findings and limits, study-wide: The model identified upcoming ophthalmopathy a median approximately six months ahead of onset.

The sequence derives from a woman younger than 30 with Graves' hyperthyroidism that later progressed to Graves' ophthalmopathy. Specimen: blood.

Here the CDR3 DNA reads TGTGCCAGCAGTGAAGGTCCCGGGGGGGCCACCACAGATACGCAGTATTTT. Amino acids: CASSEGPGGATTDTQYF. The rearrangement joins TRBV2 to TRBJ2-3, with 8 bases identical to TRBD2. Germline V gene sequence: CDR1 SNHLY, CDR2 FYNNEI. J gave up 2 bases and V 1 base, and 8 bases lay outside the gene matches. CDR3 length: 17 amino acids. Based on the CDR3 plus reference TRBV2 and TRBJ2-3, the full variable domain is EPEVTQTPSHQVTQMGQEVILRCVPISNHLYFYWYRQILGQKVEFLVSFYNNEISEKSEIFDDQFSVERPDGSNFTLKIRSTKLEDSAMYFCASSEGPGGATTDTQYFGPGTRLTVL.